Sequencing of this TCR beta chain was carried out in a study of T cells in Graves' hyperthyroidism and ophthalmopathy. Study-wide results and caveats: Among thyroid clonotypes expanded above 0.001, most also appeared in blood.

As to this clonotype: Its matching antigen is unknown. At one end, the junction sequence differs from germline, possibly due to a read error.

It was uncontrolled infection, other autoimmune disease, pregnancy or lactation that excluded patients. PBMCs were derived from approximately 10 ml fresh peripheral blood. The investigators amplified TCR beta CDR3 regions from RNA transcripts. The study used the HTBI primer set for a first-round RT-PCR of the TCR CDR3. In TCRdb, the multiplex PCR reads were re-called with MiXCR into one record per CDR3 protein. The sample lists roughly 660,000 distinct CDR3 sequences; around 15% were seen once. The source is a man aged 50-59 years with Graves' hyperthyroidism. Sequenced: blood.

CDR3 region: CASSPRDRGGYGQYF. CDR3 bases: TGTGCCAGTTCACCCCGGGACAGGGGAGGCTACGGGCAGTACTTC. The genes are TRBV19 and TRBJ2-7, with TRBD1 identical over 10 bases. Germline V gene data show CDR1 as LNHDA and CDR2 as SQIVND (reference sequence). CDR3 length equals 15 residues.